This T cell receptor (beta chain) stems from a study of regulatory and conventional T cells in RAG deficiency. The CDR3 is 14 residues long. Points on this clone: One junction end disagrees with the germline gene, perhaps due to a read error.

Measured with immunoSEQ multiplex PCR; TCRdb has only the in-frame clones, and not every one. The sample has about 530 clones; around 65% are singletons. The chain links TRBV5-7 to TRBJ1-5; D gene unclear. TRBV5-7 is designated an ORF whose function remains uncertain. Sample: CD8+ T cells sorted from blood. The source is a human donor with RAG deficiency presenting as severe combined immunodeficiency. CDR3 in amino acids: CASGLGRPNQPQHF. DNA of the CDR3: TGTGCCAGCGGCTTGGGCCGCCCCAATCAGCCCCAGCATTTT.